Each of the 8 T cell receptor beta chains below was sequenced from the same sample in a study of cytomegalovirus exposure and HLA in healthy donors. PCR was performed using 60 Vbeta and 13 Jbeta primers. Generated by immunoSEQ multiplex PCR, the TCRdb table keeps only in-frame clones and is missing some. The data contain roughly 110,000 clones, 60% to 80% of them singletons. Sequencing input: PBMCs. These receptors originate from a human donor in good health.

This clone has just a few counts. The chain uses TRBV5-1 and TRBJ2-2, with 8 bases that match TRBD2. Germline assignment: CDR1 SGHRS and CDR2 YFSETQ. J was trimmed by 5 bases and V by 0 bases; bases with no gene match: 6. The CDR3 runs 16 residues. The CDR3 coding sequence is TGCGCCAGCAGCTTGGACTCTGGCGGGGGGACCGGGGAGCTGTTTTTT. Translation: CASSLDSGGGTGELFF.

The chain joins TRBV30 to TRBJ1-1, with a possible D match to TRBD1 (6 bases). Germline V lookup: CDR1 GTSNPN, CDR2 SVGIG (reference sequence). The length of the CDR3 is 17 residues. With 4 bases removed from V and 0 bases from J, the gap between germline ends came to 21 bases. The DNA for the CDR3 is TGTGCCTGGAAGCGGGGGCGTGGTCGTTTTATGAACACTGAAGCTTTCTTT. This gives the protein CAWKRGRGRFMNTEAFF.

The gene calls are TRBV7-6 and TRBJ1-4; the D gene is possibly TRBD1 (5 bases). Trimming took off 5 bases at V and 6 bases at J, with 13 bases between the two ends. Germline assignment: CDR1 SGHVS and CDR2 FNYEAQ. There are 14 residues in the CDR3. The CDR3 sequence is CASSRDSRDEKLFF. The CDR3 coding sequence is TGTGCCAGCAGCAGGGACTCCAGGGATGAAAAACTGTTTTTT.

This chain uses TRBV28 with TRBJ2-1; TRBD2 might be the D (5 bases). V was clipped by 6 bases and J by 5 bases, with 14 bases between them. Germline lookup yields CDR1 MDHEN and CDR2 SYDVKM. This CDR3 contains 14 residues. This chain's CDR3 is CASRLGRGNNEQFF. CDR3 bases: TGTGCCAGCAGACTTGGAAGAGGGAACAATGAGCAGTTCTTC. Full variable domain (remainder filled in from reference TRBV28 and TRBJ2-1): DVKVTQSSRYLVKRTGEKVFLECVQDMDHENMFWYRQDPGLGLRLIYFSYDVKMKEKGDIPEGYSVSREKKERFSLILESASTNQTSMYLCASRLGRGNNEQFFGPGTRLTVL.

This rearrangement joins TRBV5-1 to TRBJ2-3; TRBD2 is a possible D gene (5 bases). Germline V gene data show CDR1 as SGHRS and CDR2 as YFSETQ. V was clipped by 3 bases and J by 6 bases, with 14 bases between them. The CDR3 length is 14 residues. CDR3 region: CASSSRAAPDTQYF. In DNA form, the CDR3 reads TGCGCCAGCAGCTCGCGGGCCGCGCCCGATACGCAGTATTTT.

V is TRBV6-6 and J is TRBJ1-5; D gene unclear. Trimming left V 6 bases short and J 10 bases short, with 13 bases between. The length of the CDR3 is 12 residues. The germline V gene encodes CDR1 MNHNY and CDR2 SVGAGI (reference sequence). CDR3 protein: CASSSGDGPQHF. CDR3 DNA: TGTGCCAGCAGCTCAGGCGATGGACCCCAGCATTTT.

The V and J genes are TRBV5-6 and TRBJ1-2, with D perhaps TRBD1 (6 bases). CDR3 length equals 18 residues. Germline assignment: CDR1 SGHDT and CDR2 YYEEEE. Trimming left V 4 bases short and J 4 bases short, with 26 bases between. CDR3 sequence: CASSPIRITGYGGYGYTF. In DNA, the CDR3 is TGTGCCAGCAGCCCAATCCGAATAACAGGGTACGGAGGCTATGGCTACACCTTC.

J is TRBJ2-3 and V is TRBV30; 9 bases align to TRBD1. The length of the CDR3 is 14 residues. Per germline, CDR1 GTSNPN and CDR2 SVGIG (reference sequence). Trimming took 2 bases from V and 3 from J; bases not matched to a gene: 3. This CDR3 reads CAWSTGGGTDTQYF. The DNA for the CDR3 is TGTGCCTGGAGTACAGGGGGCGGGACAGATACGCAGTATTTT. Full variable domain (outside the CDR3, taken from reference TRBV30 and TRBJ2-3): SQTIHQWPATLVQPVGSPLSLECTVEGTSNPNLYWYRQAAGRGLQLLFYSVGIGQISSEVPQNLSASRPQDRQFILSSKKLLLSDSGFYLCAWSTGGGTDTQYFGPGTRLTVL.